The 9 T cell receptor beta chains reported below all come from one sample, sequenced in a study of vaccination effects on CD4 cells after COVID-19. Antigen-specific CD4+ T cells were expanded (with viral peptide pools) by the ViraFEST assay ahead of sequencing. Scientists isolated CD4+ T cells after an approximately 10-day culture period ended. Two doses of BNT162b2 or mRNA-1273 vaccine were administered to participants. These receptors have no known antigen. The repertoire was sequenced with immunoSEQ multiplex PCR; TCRdb's copy has only in-frame clones and lacks some. The table has under 35,000 clones, 65% to 80% seen once; the top ten hold approximately 8.7%. The sequencing used CD4+ T cells from PBMCs cultured with HCoV-NL63 spike peptides, collected after COVID-19 vaccination. The receptors originated from a human donor who received a COVID-19 vaccine.

V and J are TRBV10-3 and TRBJ2-7, with 7 bases that match TRBD1. Germline trimming cut 3 bases from V and 5 bases from J; bases unmatched to any gene: 10. Germline V gene lookup returns CDR1 ENHRY and CDR2 SYGVKD. There are 15 residues in the CDR3. Written as DNA, the CDR3 is TGTGCCATCAGTGACCAGAGCAGGGGGTCCCACGAGCAGTACTTC. Translated, it gives CAISDQSRGSHEQYF.

This clone has a handful of counts. V gene TRBV19 combines with J gene TRBJ2-1; 7 nucleotides align to TRBD1. CDR1 is LNHDA, CDR2 SQIVND, per germline (reference sequence). This CDR3 has 17 residues. J was trimmed by 1 base and V by 7 bases; bases with no gene match: 13. The CDR3 DNA reads as TGTGCCAGTACCATTGGAGAATACAGGGGTTCCTACAATGAGCAGTTCTTC. Its protein is CASTIGEYRGSYNEQFF.

V gene TRBV3-1 (or the pseudogene TRBV3-2) combines with J gene TRBJ2-5; TRBD2 matches 14 bases. Germline CDR1 LGHDT, CDR2 YNNKEL (reference sequence). The V gene end was trimmed by 4 bases and the J gene end by 4 bases; junction bases not matched to a gene: 5. This CDR3 contains 16 residues. For the CDR3, the DNA is TGTGCCAGCAGCCTGGGACTAGCGGGGGAAGGAGAGACCCAGTACTTC. Protein product: CASSLGLAGEGETQYF.

The V and J genes are TRBV10-3 and TRBJ1-1; 10 bases are a match to TRBD1. CDR3 length equals 14 residues. V shed 6 bases and J 6 bases; nucleotides not matched to a gene: 7. The germline V gene has CDR1 ENHRY and CDR2 SYGVKD. For the CDR3, the DNA is TGTGCCATCAGCAAGGGACAGGGGTTGCCTGAAGCTTTCTTT. Its translation is CAISKGQGLPEAFF.

This CDR3 reads CASSPGQGSNQPQHF. In nucleotides, the CDR3 is TGTGCCAGCAGCCCCGGACAGGGGAGCAATCAGCCCCAGCATTTT. The rearrangement joins TRBV6-4 to TRBJ1-5; 9 positions agree with TRBD1. The trim removed 6 bases at V and 1 base at J, leaving 4 bases unmatched. Looked up from germline, CDR1 is MRHNA and CDR2 is SNTAGT. The CDR3 runs 15 residues.

J is TRBJ2-5 and V is TRBV24-1, with D maybe TRBD2 (5 bases). Germline assignment: CDR1 KGHDR and CDR2 SFDVKD. The V end was cut by 6 bases, the J end by 1 base, with 17 bases between. This CDR3 region has 16 residues. The CDR3 region is CATSSGGGRSQETQYF. CDR3 coding DNA: TGTGCCACCAGTTCCGGAGGAGGCAGGTCCCAAGAGACCCAGTACTTC.

This clone was seen a few times. This chain uses TRBV18 with TRBJ1-6; D is ambiguous. Trimming removed 6 bases from V and 8 bases from J, with 20 bases in between. CDR3 length equals 16 residues. Germline loops: CDR1 KGHSH, CDR2 LQKENI. The CDR3 spells CASSKNYVGFDSPLHF. CDR3 sequence (DNA): TGTGCCAGCTCCAAAAATTACGTGGGTTTCGATTCACCCCTCCACTTT.

This clone was observed once. The chain links TRBV12-3 or TRBV12-4 to TRBJ2-3; D call uncertain. V was shortened by 5 bases and J by 2 bases, with 2 bases between the two germline ends. This CDR3 is built from 11 residues. Written as DNA, the CDR3 is TGTGCCAGCAGTCCCACAGATACGCAGTATTTT. It specifies CASSPTDTQYF.

This clone appeared a few times. The chain carries TRBV12-5 and TRBJ1-3; 9 bases are shared with TRBD1. Losses at the gene ends were 5 bases for V and 3 bases for J; bases not matched to a gene: 14. In germline, CDR1 is LGHNT, CDR2 FRNRAP. The CDR3 spans 18 residues. The CDR3 region has the DNA TGTGCTAGTGGTCCACCCATAAAGACAGGGGGGAATGGAAACACCATATATTTT. Translated, it gives CASGPPIKTGGNGNTIYF.